A few counts support the clone carrying this T cell receptor (beta chain). Germline values: CDR1 SGHRS, CDR2 YFSETQ. This CDR3 comprises 15 residues. With V trimmed by 5 bases and J by 1 base, 6 bases remained unmatched. This entry comes from a study of identical twins. TCRdb re-called the 5' RACE reads through MiXCR, storing one row per CDR3 protein. In the table there are roughly 1.6 million distinct CDR3 sequences, about 30% of which are singletons. This receptor was identified in a newborn girl in good health. V and J are TRBV5-1 and TRBJ1-1; 9 nucleotides match TRBD1. The sequenced material came from cord blood. The CDR3 DNA sequence: TGCGCCAGCAGACCAACGACAGGGGGGAACACTGAAGCTTTCTTT. Its protein product is CASRPTTGGNTEAFF.